Each of the 6 T cell receptor beta chains below was sequenced from the same sample in a study of T cells in women clearing cervical HPV infection. Measured with immunoSEQ multiplex PCR; TCRdb has only the in-frame clones, and not every one. The table for this sample gives fewer than 15,000 clones. What was sequenced was blood buffy coat. The receptors come from a woman aged 18 to 75 with a cervical HPV16 infection that either progressed to CIN3+ or cleared (not recorded which).

Turning to this clone: The read halts 3 residues ahead of the CDR3 end, with the missing end drawn from the germline J gene. This chain links TRBV30 with TRBJ1-1; D is unclear. Per germline, CDR1 GTSNPN and CDR2 SVGIG (reference sequence). The CDR3 covers 12 residues. The chain's CDR3 is CAWSDSELLAFF. CDR3 DNA (partial): TGTGCCTGGAGTGATAGTGAGCTATTG.

Of note for this clone: Read data end 3 residues before the CDR3 end; the end is taken from the germline J gene. V and J are TRBV7-6 and TRBJ1-1; D is unresolved. CDR1 SGHVS and CDR2 FNYEAQ come from the germline V gene. There are 14 residues in the CDR3. Trimming shortened V by 2 bases and J by 1 base, and 8 bases separated the two germline ends. Incomplete CDR3 DNA: TGTGCCAGCAGCTTAACGCCAGAGAACACTGAA. Residues: CASSLTPENTE. The complete CDR3 sequence is CASSLTPENTEAFF.

As to this clone: From the germline J gene comes the end of the CDR3, since the read stops 3 residues before it. The rearrangement links TRBV19 to TRBJ2-4; 9 positions match TRBD1. J gave up 0 bases and V 6 bases, and 3 bases lay outside the gene matches. Germline V gene lookup returns CDR1 LNHDA and CDR2 SQIVND (reference sequence). CDR3 size: 15 residues. The sequenced part of the CDR3 DNA is TGTGCCAGTAGGGACAGGGGCACAGCCAAAAACATT. Translated: CASRDRGTAKNI. The whole CDR3 sequence reads CASRDRGTAKNIQYF.

On this clone itself: Read coverage stops 3 residues before the CDR3 terminus; the germline J gene supplies the remainder. V and J are TRBV20-1 and TRBJ1-4; unclear D gene. The V end lost 5 bases, the J end lost 10 bases, and 11 bases lay between the germline ends. The CDR3 has 11 amino acids. CDR1 and CDR2 from the germline V gene are DFQATT and SNEGSKA (reference sequence). The CDR3 bases that were read are TGCAGTGCTCAAACGGGTAGAAAA. Translation gives CSAQTGRK. The entire CDR3 protein reads CSAQTGRKLFF.

As for this clone: The read finishes 3 residues shy of the CDR3 end, and the germline J gene is used to complete it. V and J are TRBV4-1 and TRBJ2-1; 8 bases are shared with TRBD2. After removal of 6 bases from V and 4 bases from J, the junction contained 5 bases not matched to a gene. The germline CDR1 and CDR2 sequences are MGHRA and YSYEKL. This CDR3 is 14 amino acids long. The CDR3 is CASSHTGGYNEQFF. The CDR3 DNA, read in part, is TGCGCCAGCAGTCATACGGGGGGGTACAATGAG.

With respect to this clone: The read ends 3 residues early relative to the CDR3; the germline J gene fills the gap. This chain connects TRBV7-9 to TRBJ1-5, with TRBD1 identical over 7 bases. The CDR3 spans 13 residues. Germline V CDR1 and CDR2: SEHNR, FQNEAQ (reference sequence). V was pared by 4 bases and J by 5 bases, with 2 bases of the junction left unmatched. CDR3: CASSSTGHQPQHF. CDR3 DNA, as far as it was read: TGTGCCAGCAGCTCGACAGGGCATCAGCCC. Filled out from reference TRBV7-9 and TRBJ1-5, the complete variable domain reads DTGVSQNPRHKITKRGQNVTFRCDPISEHNRLYWYRQTLGQGPEFLTYFQNEAQLEKSRLLSDRFSAERPKGSFSTLEIQRTEQGDSAMYLCASSSTGHQPQHFGDGTRLSIL.